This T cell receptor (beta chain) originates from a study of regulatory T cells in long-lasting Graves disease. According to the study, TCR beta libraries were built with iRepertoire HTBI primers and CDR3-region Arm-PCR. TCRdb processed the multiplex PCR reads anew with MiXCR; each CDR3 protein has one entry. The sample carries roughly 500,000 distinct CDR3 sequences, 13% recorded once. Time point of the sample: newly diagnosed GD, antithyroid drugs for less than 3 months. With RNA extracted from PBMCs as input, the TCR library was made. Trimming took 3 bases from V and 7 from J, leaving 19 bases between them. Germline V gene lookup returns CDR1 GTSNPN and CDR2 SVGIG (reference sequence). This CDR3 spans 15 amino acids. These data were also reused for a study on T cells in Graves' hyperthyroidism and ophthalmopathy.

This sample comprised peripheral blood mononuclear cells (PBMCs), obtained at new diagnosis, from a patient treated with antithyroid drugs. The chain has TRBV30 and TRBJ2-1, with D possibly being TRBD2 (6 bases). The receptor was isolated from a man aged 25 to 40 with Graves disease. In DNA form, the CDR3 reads TGTGCCTGGAGCTCCGGTTGGGCGGGGAAGAATGAGCAGTTCTTC. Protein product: CAWSSGWAGKNEQFF.